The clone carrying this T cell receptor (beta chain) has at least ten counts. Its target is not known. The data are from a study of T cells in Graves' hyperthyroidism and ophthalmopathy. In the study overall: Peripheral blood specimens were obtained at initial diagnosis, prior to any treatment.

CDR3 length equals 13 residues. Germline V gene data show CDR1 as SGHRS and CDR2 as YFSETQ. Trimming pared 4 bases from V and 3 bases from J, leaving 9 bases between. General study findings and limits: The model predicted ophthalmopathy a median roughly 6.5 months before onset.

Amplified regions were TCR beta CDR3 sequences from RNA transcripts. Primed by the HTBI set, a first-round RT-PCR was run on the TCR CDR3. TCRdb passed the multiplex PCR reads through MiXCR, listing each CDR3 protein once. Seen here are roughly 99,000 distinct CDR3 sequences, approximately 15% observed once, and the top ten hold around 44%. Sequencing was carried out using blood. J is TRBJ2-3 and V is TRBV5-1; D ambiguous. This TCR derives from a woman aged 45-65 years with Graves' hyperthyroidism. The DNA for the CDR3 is TGCGCCAGCAGCCCTGGGGTAACAGATACGCAGTATTTT. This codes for CASSPGVTDTQYF.